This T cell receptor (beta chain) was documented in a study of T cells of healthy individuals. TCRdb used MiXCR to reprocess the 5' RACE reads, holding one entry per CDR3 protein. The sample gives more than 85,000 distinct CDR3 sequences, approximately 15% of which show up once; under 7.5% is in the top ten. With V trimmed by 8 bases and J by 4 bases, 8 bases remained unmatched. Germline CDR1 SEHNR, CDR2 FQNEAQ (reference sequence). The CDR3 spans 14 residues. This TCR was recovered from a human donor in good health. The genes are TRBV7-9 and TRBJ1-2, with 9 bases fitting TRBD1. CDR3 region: CASGPGQGTYGYTF. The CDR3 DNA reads TGTGCCAGCGGGCCGGGACAGGGAACCTATGGCTACACCTTC.